This TCR beta chain was identified during a study of blood T cells in healthy people across ages (dated by TCRdb to 2014 to 2015). At the level of the whole study: Template switching captured roughly one uniquely barcoded TCR beta cDNA molecule per two T cells in model experiments. Age-related changes in TCR beta repertoire diversity were measured in the study by deep sequencing normalized with unique cDNA molecular identifiers. The donors were split into four age groups: young (average 16 years), middle-aged (nearly 40), aged (roughly 60) and long-lived (over 75). To avoid experimental bias, donors of different ages were distributed randomly across sequencing lanes. Two additional independent replicas of 1 million unique cDNA reads from the same blood draw were analyzed for two donors (one aged 18 to 29 and one aged 80 or older). Results the study describes overall, beyond this receptor: A strong correlation was found between observed TCR beta diversity and the percentage of naive T cells measured by flow cytometry. Observed TCR beta diversity per million T cells fell roughly linearly with age, and a significant reduction was already apparent by age roughly 40. Conclusive comparison of naive and antigen-experienced compartments was prevented by the profiling of bulk unsorted PBMCs. The CMV infection status of donors was not known, potentially confounding age-related changes in expanded clonotypes. The long-lived group showed more naive CD4+ T cells, fewer expanded clones and increased TCR diversity than the aged group, suggesting age selection. Estimates of total diversity from one million sequenced T cells were regarded as lower bounds and underestimates.

Systemically healthy Caucasian individuals from Russia, around 38 in total and aged roughly 6 to 100 years, were included as donors. Each donor gave approximately 9.3 milliliters of peripheral blood, collected into EDTA-treated Vacutainer tubes. Ficoll-Paque density-gradient centrifugation was used to isolate PBMCs, with at least 6 million obtained per sample. Trizol reagent was used to extract total RNA from PBMCs, with at least 6 micrograms per sample. For every donor, flow cytometry on a PBMC aliquot measured the percentage of naive CD45RAhigh/CD27high T cells. The cysteine opens and the phenylalanine closes a CDR3 of 15 amino acids. Just the 45-base CDR3 DNA is kept, in frame starting at base 1. CDR1 and CDR2 are drawn from the germline V gene: SGDLS, YYNGEE. Regarding this clonotype: Its antigen is unknown. Qualities for individual bases were not recorded, and no much larger clone is one base off.

Library creation used 5' RACE. TCRdb records Illumina HiSeq 2500 as the sequencer. A second about 7 to 12 cycle PCR used a sample-barcoded 5' primer and a J-beta primer mix. Each TCR beta cDNA molecule received a unique molecular identifier from a template-switch 5' adaptor carrying 12 random nucleotides. Each sample yielded at least 2.5 million CDR3-containing paired-end reads. First-strand cDNA synthesis was performed from all RNA using the Mint cDNA synthesis kit, with priming by a TRBC-specific oligonucleotide. After uracil-DNA glycosylase treatment, a first 18-cycle PCR used universal primers M1SS and BC2_uni_R on all cDNA. The source study handled its data this way. Normalization of each sample was performed by random selection of 1 million high-quality reads, each carrying a distinct molecular identifier. Instead of being binned into consensus sequences, reads that shared molecular identifiers were thrown out. CDR3 identification, clonotype clustering and error correction used MiTCR with a Q25 quality threshold and the strictest error-elimination algorithm. A nonparametric unseen species model using Euler transformation provided a lower-bound estimate of total TCR beta diversity. The raw public reads went through TCRdb reprocessing: fastp at Q25, MiXCR clone calling, in-frame beta chains kept. Under each unique CDR3 protein, matching rows form one entry showing the most common genes and DNA. These V and J calls are TCRdb output, not the study's own analysis. In this sample the table shows 1.5 million to 1.9 million distinct CDR3 sequences, roughly two fifths of which occur a single time. Jointly, the top ten make up around 4% of the sample.

The sequence derives from a woman aged 18 to 35 in good health. The sequenced sample consisted of blood. The chain is made from TRBV9 and TRBJ2-1, with TRBD1 as a weak D call on 5 bases. With the DNA end fitting TRBJ2-7 better, the J assignment may be wrong. The CDR3 protein: CASSITGVPYNEQYF. The DNA sequence follows: TGTGCCAGCAGTATCACAGGAGTGCCCTACAATGAGCAGTACTTC.